This T cell receptor beta chain was captured by sequencing in a study of cytomegalovirus exposure and HLA in healthy donors. The germline V gene has CDR1 SGHKS and CDR2 YYEKEE (reference sequence). This CDR3 contains 15 residues. V lost 6 bases, J lost 2 bases, and 11 bases stayed unmatched. The primer mix had 60 Vbeta and 13 Jbeta primers. Using immunoSEQ multiplex PCR, the repertoire was profiled, and TCRdb retains in-frame clones only, with some absent. This sample's table has 150,000 or so clones. The V and J genes are TRBV5-5 and TRBJ2-7; 7 bases line up with TRBD2. The specimen was PBMCs. This receptor was obtained from a young man in good health and CMV-seronegative. CDR3 DNA sequence: TGTGCCAGCACCACTAGCGCTAGCTCTCCCTACGAGCAGTACTTC. Amino acids: CASTTSASSPYEQYF.